A single sample gave rise to the 8 T cell receptor beta chains below, sequenced in a study of blood T cell repertoires in COVID-19. Sequenced by immunoSEQ multiplex PCR; TCRdb stores in-frame clones only, minus some. The table shows around 78,000 clones, with around 89% occurring only once. Sequenced material: PBMCs or T cells enriched from blood (not recorded which). The origin of the receptors is a woman between 50 and 59 years old with acute COVID-19.

This clone was recorded once. This chain joins TRBV6-4 and TRBJ1-3; TRBD1 might be the D (5 bases). Per the germline V gene, CDR1 is MRHNA and CDR2 is SNTAGT. Between the trimmed V and J ends, which lost 3 bases and 0 bases, there was a span of 12 bases. The CDR3 has 16 amino acids. The CDR3 DNA follows: TGTGCCAGCAGTGAAGTAGCGGGACTCTCTGGAAACACCATATATTTT. Translated: CASSEVAGLSGNTIYF.

V usage is TRBV2 and J usage is TRBJ1-4; TRBD1 matches 10 bases. This CDR3 region has 14 residues. The germline gives CDR1 SNHLY, CDR2 FYNNEI. V shed 6 bases and J 7 bases; nucleotides not matched to a gene: 5. The CDR3, as DNA: TGTGCCAGCAGGGGACAGGGGAGTAGTGAAAAACTGTTTTTT. Translating gives CASRGQGSSEKLFF.

J is TRBJ1-2 and V is TRBV18; no firm D call. Trimming took off 4 bases at V and 6 bases at J, with 15 bases between the two ends. Germline V gene data show CDR1 as KGHSH and CDR2 as LQKENI. CDR3 length: 14 residues. The CDR3 nucleotides read TGTGCCAGCTCACGCTTCGACGGGGAGGATGGCTACACCTTC. Translating gives CASSRFDGEDGYTF.

V is TRBV7-2 and J is TRBJ2-3, with D possibly being TRBD1 (5 bases). There are 15 residues in the CDR3. Germline V CDR1 and CDR2: SGHTA, FQGNSA. Trimming pared 0 bases from V and 4 bases from J, leaving 11 bases between. This chain's CDR3 is CASSLAQGFSDTQYF. The CDR3 bases are TGTGCCAGCAGCTTAGCTCAGGGTTTTTCAGATACGCAGTATTTT.

The chain couples TRBV4-1 to TRBJ1-5, with unresolved D. The germline gives CDR1 MGHRA, CDR2 YSYEKL. CDR3 length: 16 amino acids. V lost 1 base and J lost 6, with 16 bases in between. CDR3 nucleotides: TGCGCCAGCAGCCAAGGCGGGCCTCGGACTGGTCAGCCCCAGCATTTT. Translating gives CASSQGGPRTGQPQHF.

This rearrangement joins TRBV5-1 to TRBJ2-5; no reliable D call. The CDR3 length is 14 residues. The V end lost 2 bases, the J end lost 1 base, and 9 bases lay between the germline ends. Germline V lookup: CDR1 SGHRS, CDR2 YFSETQ. Here the CDR3 reads CASSFSGLQETQYF. CDR3 DNA: TGCGCCAGCAGCTTTTCTGGCCTCCAAGAGACCCAGTACTTC.

The chain couples TRBV19 to TRBJ2-1, with a tentative D call TRBD2 (6 bases). CDR1 is LNHDA and CDR2 is SQIVND in the germline V gene (reference sequence). This CDR3 spans 15 amino acids. Trimming shortened V by 0 bases and J by 8 bases, and 14 bases separated the two germline ends. CDR3 region: CASSIDRFGSYEQFF. The DNA of the CDR3 is TGTGCCAGTAGTATAGATCGTTTCGGGAGCTATGAGCAGTTCTTC.

J is TRBJ1-2 and V is TRBV14; D is uncertain. V was shortened by 5 bases and J by 4 bases, with 11 bases between the two germline ends. Germline V gene sequence: CDR1 SGHDN, CDR2 FVKESK. The CDR3 extends over 13 amino acids. As DNA, the CDR3 is TGTGCCAGCAGCTGGGAGAAGTTCTATGGCTACACCTTC. This gives the protein CASSWEKFYGYTF.